Listed here is a single T cell receptor (beta chain). These data belong to a study of identical twins. This CDR3 spans 14 amino acids. CDR1 and CDR2 (germline): SQVTM, ANQGSEA. The trim removed 2 bases at V and 0 bases at J, leaving 2 bases unmatched. TCRdb used MiXCR to reprocess the 5' RACE reads, holding one entry per CDR3 protein. Found here are roughly 250,000 distinct CDR3 sequences, more than 13% of them singletons; the top ten hold 8.5% to 10%. V usage is TRBV29-1 and J usage is TRBJ2-3; 7 nucleotides match TRBD2. Source material: memory (CD45RO+) T cells sorted from blood. The TCR originated in a woman younger than 35 in good health. CDR3 in amino acids: CSVEMRGSTDTQYF. The CDR3 nucleotides are TGCAGCGTTGAAATGCGGGGGAGCACAGATACGCAGTATTTT.